This entry is about one T cell receptor beta chain. One end of the junction does not line up with germline, which may come from a read error. The CDR3 spans 16 residues. Germline-derived CDR1 and CDR2 are KGHSH and LQKENI. The source of the sample is a study of tumor T cells in aggressive B-cell lymphoma. Clones were read by immunoSEQ multiplex PCR, and TCRdb kept only the in-frame ones, dropping some. Of about 3,300 clones listed, roughly 86% are singletons. Sample: tumor tissue. The clonotype was recovered from an adult with diffuse large B cell lymphoma. The rearrangement joins TRBV18 to TRBJ1-6; 7 nucleotides match TRBD1. CDR3 in amino acids: CANSSLTGQVNSPLHF. For the CDR3, the DNA is TGTGCCAACTCATCTTTAACCGGACAGGTTAATTCCCCCCTCCACTTT.